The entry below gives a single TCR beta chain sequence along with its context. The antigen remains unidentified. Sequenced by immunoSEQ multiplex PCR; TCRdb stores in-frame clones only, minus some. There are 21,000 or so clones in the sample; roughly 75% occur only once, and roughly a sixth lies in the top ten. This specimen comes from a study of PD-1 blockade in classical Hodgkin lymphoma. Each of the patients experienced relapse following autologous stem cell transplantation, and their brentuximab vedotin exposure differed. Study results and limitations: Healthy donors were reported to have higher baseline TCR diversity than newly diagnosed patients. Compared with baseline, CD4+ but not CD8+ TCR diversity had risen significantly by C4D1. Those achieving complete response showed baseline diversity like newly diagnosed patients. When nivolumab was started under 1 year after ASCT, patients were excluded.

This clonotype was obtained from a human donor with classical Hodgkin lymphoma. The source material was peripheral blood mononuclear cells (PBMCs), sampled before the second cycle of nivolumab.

CDR3: CASSQDARSNTIYF. The CDR3 DNA sequence: TGCGCCAGCAGCCAAGACGCCCGTTCGAACACCATATATTTT. The chain combines TRBV4-3 with TRBJ1-3; D ambiguous. Germline V gives CDR1 LGHNA, CDR2 YSLEER. The CDR3 is made up of 14 amino acids. The germline V and J ends were trimmed by 0 bases and 7 bases, with 10 bases remaining between them.